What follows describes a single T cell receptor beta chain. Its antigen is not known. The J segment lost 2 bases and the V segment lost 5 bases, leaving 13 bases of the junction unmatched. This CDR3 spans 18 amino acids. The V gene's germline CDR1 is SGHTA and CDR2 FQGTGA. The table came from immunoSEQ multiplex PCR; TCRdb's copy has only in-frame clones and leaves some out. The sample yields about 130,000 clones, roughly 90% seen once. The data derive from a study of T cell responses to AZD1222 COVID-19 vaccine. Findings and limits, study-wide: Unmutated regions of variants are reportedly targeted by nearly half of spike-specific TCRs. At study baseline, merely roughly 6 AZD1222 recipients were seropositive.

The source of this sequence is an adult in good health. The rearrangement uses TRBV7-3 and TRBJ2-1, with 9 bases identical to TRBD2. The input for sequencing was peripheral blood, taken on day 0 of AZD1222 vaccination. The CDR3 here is CASSPGPASGVTYNEQFF. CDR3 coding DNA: TGTGCCAGCAGCCCCGGTCCGGCTAGCGGGGTCACCTACAATGAGCAGTTCTTC.